This T cell receptor (beta chain) was identified in a study of metastatic and nonmetastatic thyroid tumors. Patients were all untreated before their thyroid surgery. CDR1 and CDR2 from the germline V gene are SGDLS and YYNGEE. Trimming removed 1 base from V and 4 bases from J, with 12 bases in between. The CDR3 length is 15 residues. This clone was counted many times. Its target is unknown. General study findings and limits: Malignant tumors reportedly showed significantly higher TCR beta diversity than benign nodules in both blood and tumor.

As handled by the study authors: The study took CDR3 differences across clinicopathological groups and made a distant-metastasis classifier for papillary thyroid cancer from them. TCRdb re-called the PCR reads through MiXCR. The V and J calls come from TCRdb's annotation, not from the publication. In the table there are tens of thousands of clones, approximately 15% of which are singletons. The sequence came from a male donor with papillary thyroid cancer or a benign thyroid nodule (not recorded which). Some clones in this sample may be carry-over from other donors' samples. Sequenced: blood. The chain employs TRBV9 and TRBJ2-1; D perhaps matches TRBD2 (5 bases). The CDR3 region is CASSVLASSYNEQFF. As DNA, the CDR3 is TGTGCCAGCAGCGTACTAGCCAGTTCTTACAATGAGCAGTTCTTC. Full variable domain (rest looked up from reference TRBV9 and TRBJ2-1): DSGVTQTPKHLITATGQRVTLRCSPRSGDLSVYWYQQSLDQGLQFLIQYYNGEERAKGNILERFSAQQFPDLHSELNLSSLELGDSALYFCASSVLASSYNEQFFGPGTRLTVL.